The next 28 T cell receptor beta chains were all read from a single sample in a study of blood T cell repertoires in COVID-19. Generated by immunoSEQ multiplex PCR, the TCRdb table keeps only in-frame clones and is missing some. The sample has about 100,000 clones, approximately 92% seen once. Material: peripheral blood. These receptors all stem from a man in his 70s with acute or convalescent COVID-19.

This clone appeared a single time. V and J are TRBV19 and TRBJ2-7; TRBD2 is a possible D gene (5 bases). V lost 6 bases and J lost 3, with 15 bases in between. Germline CDR1 is LNHDA and CDR2 is SQIVND (reference sequence). The CDR3 loop spans 14 amino acids. The CDR3, as DNA: TGTGCCAGTAGCCAGAGGGAAGTTCTCTACGAGCAGTACTTC. This translates into CASSQREVLYEQYF.

The V and J genes are TRBV5-1 and TRBJ2-5; TRBD1 might be the D (6 bases). Germline CDR1 SGHRS, CDR2 YFSETQ. There are 16 residues in the CDR3. The V and J ends lost 2 bases and 1 base respectively, with 15 bases between them. The CDR3 nucleotides are TGCGCCAGCAGCTTCGGGATACAGGGCGCCCAAGAGACCCAGTACTTC. It is translated as CASSFGIQGAQETQYF.

The chain employs TRBV10-3 and TRBJ1-1, with a tentative D call TRBD1 (5 bases). This CDR3 spans 15 amino acids. Trimming stripped 2 bases from V and 0 bases from J, with 10 bases between. From germline, CDR1 is ENHRY and CDR2 SYGVKD. CDR3 loop: CAISERGTVNTEAFF. In nucleotides, the CDR3 is TGTGCCATCAGTGAGCGGGGGACGGTGAACACTGAAGCTTTCTTT.

CDR3 sequence (DNA): TGTGCCAGCAGCCCGACTCTTGATACGCAGTATTTT. The encoded protein is CASSPTLDTQYF. V is TRBV9 and J is TRBJ2-3; no definite D call. Germline V gene data show CDR1 as SGDLS and CDR2 as YYNGEE. The V end lost 4 bases, the J end lost 6 bases, and 9 bases lay between the germline ends. The CDR3 is made up of 12 amino acids.

The rearrangement links TRBV12-3 or TRBV12-4 to TRBJ2-7; tentatively, D is TRBD2 (5 bases). Trimming shortened V by 8 bases and J by 3 bases, and 14 bases separated the two germline ends. The CDR3 runs to 13 residues. The CDR3 DNA is TGTGCCAGCCGACAATCCGGGGTCTACGAGCAGTACTTC. Translated, it gives CASRQSGVYEQYF.

The gene calls are TRBV5-1 and TRBJ2-7, with TRBD1 matching over 7 bases. The V segment lost 4 bases and the J segment 6 bases; nucleotides outside the gene matches: 16. Germline CDR1 and CDR2: SGHRS and YFSETQ. CDR3 length: 16 residues. CDR3 in DNA: TGCGCCAGCAGCCCGGCCGACAGGGCGGTAGGAGGCGAGCAGTACTTC. Its protein is CASSPADRAVGGEQYF.

The chain is built from TRBV4-2 and TRBJ1-4, with D tentatively TRBD1 (6 bases). The CDR3 runs 14 residues. The V end lost 2 bases, the J end lost 2 bases, and 6 bases lay between the germline ends. The germline V gene encodes CDR1 LGHNA and CDR2 YNFKEQ. The CDR3 nucleotides are TGTGCCAGCAGCCAAACAGGGACTAATGAAAAACTGTTTTTT. It translates to CASSQTGTNEKLFF.

The chain joins TRBV28 to TRBJ1-2; 8 bases align to TRBD1. With 5 bases clipped from V and 4 bases from J, the junction kept 12 bases outside the gene matches. The CDR3 contains 16 residues. CDR1 MDHEN and CDR2 SYDVKM come from the germline V gene. The CDR3 DNA reads TGTGCCAGCAGTACCCTCGGGACAGGCCTTAGCTATGGCTACACCTTC. Protein: CASSTLGTGLSYGYTF.

CDR3 DNA: TGCGCCAGCAGCGGCGGGGATTATTACAATGAGCAGTTCTTC. Its protein is CASSGGDYYNEQFF. This sequence joins TRBV5-1 and TRBJ2-1; D is possibly TRBD2 (6 bases). Germline V gene data show CDR1 as SGHRS and CDR2 as YFSETQ. The CDR3 is made up of 14 amino acids. Trimming left V 4 bases short and J 4 bases short, with 12 bases between.

The chain recombines TRBV28 with TRBJ1-1; D unresolved. In germline, CDR1 is MDHEN, CDR2 SYDVKM. Trimming left V 6 bases short and J 6 bases short, with 17 bases between. CDR3 length: 14 amino acids. The CDR3 coding sequence is TGTGCCAGCAGCGTCGAGAGGGCTCGTGCTGAAGCTTTCTTT. Residues: CASSVERARAEAFF.

This sequence joins TRBV7-2 and TRBJ2-5, with 9 positions matching TRBD2. V lost 3 bases and J lost 1; bases outside the gene matches: 3. The CDR3 totals 15 residues. CDR1 and CDR2 (germline): SGHTA, FQGNSA. The CDR3 sequence: CASSLGGGAQETQYF. CDR3 nucleotides: TGTGCCAGCAGCTTGGGCGGGGGGGCCCAAGAGACCCAGTACTTC.

The chain recombines TRBV5-1 with TRBJ2-1; 7 nucleotides agree with TRBD2. The trim removed 7 bases at V and 3 bases at J, leaving 7 bases unmatched. Germline-derived CDR1 and CDR2 are SGHRS and YFSETQ. CDR3 length equals 14 residues. The CDR3 bases are TGCGCCAGCCGTGGACTAGGAGACTACAATGAGCAGTTCTTC. Residues: CASRGLGDYNEQFF. Drawing the rest from reference TRBV5-1 and TRBJ2-1, the complete variable domain is KAGVTQTPRYLIKTRGQQVTLSCSPISGHRSVSWYQQTPGQGLQFLFEYFSETQRNKGNFPGRFSGRQFSNSRSEMNVSTLELGDSALYLCASRGLGDYNEQFFGPGTRLTVL.

The rearrangement uses TRBV27 and TRBJ2-7; 10 positions agree with TRBD1. Germline trimming cut 6 bases from V and 3 bases from J; bases unmatched to any gene: 5. The germline CDR1 and CDR2 sequences are MNHEY and SMNVEV (reference sequence). The CDR3 contains 14 residues. CDR3 sequence reads: CASSWDRGGYEQYF. CDR3 bases: TGTGCCAGCAGCTGGGACAGGGGAGGCTACGAGCAGTACTTC.

The chain joins TRBV11-3 to TRBJ1-1; tentative D call: TRBD1 (5 bases). This CDR3 contains 14 residues. Germline V gives CDR1 SGHNT, CDR2 YENEEA. Trimming pared 3 bases from V and 5 bases from J, leaving 13 bases between. The chain's CDR3 is CASSFNQGGTEAFF. In nucleotides, the CDR3 is TGTGCCAGCAGCTTTAACCAGGGTGGAACTGAAGCTTTCTTT.

The chain couples TRBV7-2 to TRBJ2-1; TRBD2 matches at 9 bases. CDR1 SGHTA and CDR2 FQGNSA come from the germline V gene. The V gene end was trimmed by 1 base and the J gene end by 6 bases; junction bases not matched to a gene: 7. The CDR3 has 16 amino acids. The CDR3 region is CASSLGGSSGVNEQFF. The CDR3 DNA is TGTGCCAGCAGCTTAGGTGGGTCTAGCGGGGTCAATGAGCAGTTCTTC.

The CDR3 nucleotides read TGTGCCAGCAGTTCATCCGGGACAGGGGGCAGGAACACCATATATTTT. Amino acids: CASSSSGTGGRNTIYF. The V call is TRBV27, the J call TRBJ1-3; 12 nucleotides match TRBD1. Germline CDR1 is MNHEY and CDR2 is SMNVEV (reference sequence). The CDR3 runs to 16 residues. The V and J ends lost 4 bases and 7 bases, in that order; junction bases with no gene match: 8.

This clone has a single count. The J gene is TRBJ2-5, the V gene TRBV5-8; 8 bases fit TRBD1. The germline V gene has CDR1 SGHTS and CDR2 YDEGEE. With 3 bases clipped from V and 2 bases from J, the junction kept 9 bases outside the gene matches. The CDR3 covers 16 residues. CDR3 region: CASSWGTGQRQETQYF. DNA for the CDR3: TGTGCCAGCAGCTGGGGGACAGGTCAACGTCAAGAGACCCAGTACTTC. Full variable domain (outside the CDR3, taken from reference TRBV5-8 and TRBJ2-5): EAGVTQSPTHLIKTRGQQATLRCSPISGHTSVYWYQQALGLGLQFLLWYDEGEERNRGNFPPRFSGRQFPNYSSELNVNALELEDSALYLCASSWGTGQRQETQYFGPGTRLLVL.

The chain uses TRBV10-3 and TRBJ1-1; no firm D call. CDR1 is ENHRY and CDR2 is SYGVKD in the germline V gene. This CDR3 is 14 amino acids long. The V end lost 4 bases, the J end lost 4 bases, and 13 bases lay between the germline ends. CDR3 DNA: TGTGCCATCAGTGGAGGGAACTTAGGCACTGAAGCTTTCTTT. Its translation is CAISGGNLGTEAFF.

This clone was observed a few times. This rearrangement joins TRBV4-2 to TRBJ2-3; 7 bases agree with TRBD2. V shed 4 bases and J 10 bases; nucleotides not matched to a gene: 8. Germline assignment: CDR1 LGHNA and CDR2 YNFKEQ. The CDR3 consists of 13 residues. The CDR3 loop reads CASSPSGQPSQYF. CDR3 nucleotide sequence: TGTGCCAGCAGCCCTAGCGGTCAGCCCTCGCAGTATTTT.

This chain uses TRBV18 with TRBJ1-2; D unresolved. There are 14 residues in the CDR3. The V and J ends lost 3 bases and 5 bases respectively, with 13 bases between them. CDR1 and CDR2 (germline): KGHSH, LQKENI. The DNA for the CDR3 is TGTGCCAGCTCACCCCGGGAGGAGGTATATGGCTACACCTTC. This encodes CASSPREEVYGYTF.

V gene TRBV15 combines with J gene TRBJ2-5, with 7 bases fitting TRBD2. From germline, CDR1 is LNHNV and CDR2 YYDKDF (reference sequence). V trimming: 0 bases; J trimming: 5 bases; junction bases outside the gene matches: 6. CDR3 length equals 15 residues. The CDR3 spells CATSRDLGSGETQYF. DNA for the CDR3: TGTGCCACCAGCAGAGATCTCGGTAGCGGGGAGACCCAGTACTTC.

V and J are TRBV6-5 and TRBJ1-1; 9 bases align to TRBD1. The CDR3 loop spans 15 amino acids. Per the germline V gene, CDR1 is MNHEY and CDR2 is SVGAGI. The J segment lost 6 bases and the V segment lost 7 bases, leaving 12 bases of the junction unmatched. CDR3 loop: CASTLHRDRVSEAFF. The CDR3 nucleotides are TGTGCCAGCACTTTACACCGGGACAGGGTCTCTGAAGCTTTCTTT.

The chain combines TRBV3-1 (or the pseudogene TRBV3-2) with TRBJ2-1; 10 bases match TRBD2. Germline V CDR1 and CDR2: LGHDT, YNNKEL (reference sequence). The CDR3 contains 16 residues. The V and J ends lost 0 bases and 8 bases, in that order; junction bases with no gene match: 7. The CDR3 DNA sequence: TGTGCCAGCAGCCAAGAAAGGAGCGGGGGGGCCCATGAGCAGTTCTTC. Amino acids: CASSQERSGGAHEQFF.

The chain couples TRBV29-1 to TRBJ2-7; D might be TRBD2 (5 bases). The CDR3 covers 14 residues. Germline loops: CDR1 SQVTM, CDR2 ANQGSEA. V gave up 4 bases and J gave up 2 bases, with 15 bases separating them. The CDR3 region is CSVVGLTPTYEQYF. The CDR3 DNA follows: TGCAGCGTTGTTGGACTGACTCCAACCTACGAGCAGTACTTC.

The rearrangement joins TRBV7-6 to TRBJ2-7; D perhaps matches TRBD1 (6 bases). Trimming removed 3 bases from V and 4 bases from J, with 16 bases in between. Germline V lookup: CDR1 SGHVS, CDR2 FNYEAQ. The CDR3 loop spans 15 amino acids. CDR3 in DNA: TGTGCCAGCAGCTTCCTACAGGGTGAAGGTTACGAGCAGTACTTC. Its protein product is CASSFLQGEGYEQYF.

This rearrangement joins TRBV19 to TRBJ2-3, with 9 positions matching TRBD1. With V trimmed by 3 bases and J by 4 bases, 11 bases remained unmatched. The CDR3 length is 17 residues. Germline-derived CDR1 and CDR2 are LNHDA and SQIVND (reference sequence). The CDR3 loop is CASSMGYRDRVADTQYF. CDR3 in DNA: TGTGCCAGTAGTATGGGGTACCGGGACAGGGTTGCAGATACGCAGTATTTT.

CDR3 sequence reads: CASSRTSGDYEQYF. In DNA, the CDR3 is TGTGCCAGCAGCAGGACTAGCGGAGACTACGAGCAGTACTTC. This rearrangement joins TRBV28 to TRBJ2-7; 10 positions match TRBD2. The V segment lost 6 bases and the J segment 3 bases; nucleotides outside the gene matches: 5. The CDR3 has 14 residues. In germline, CDR1 is MDHEN, CDR2 SYDVKM.

The rearrangement links TRBV7-9 to TRBJ1-1; possibly TRBD1 for D (5 bases). The V gene lost 1 base and the J gene lost 8 bases, with 11 bases spanning the gap. The CDR3 consists of 13 residues. Germline V CDR1 and CDR2: SEHNR, FQNEAQ (reference sequence). As DNA, the CDR3 is TGTGCCAGCAGCTTAGAGGGCAGGGTGGAAGCTTTCTTT. It is translated as CASSLEGRVEAFF.